Each of the 17 T cell receptor beta chains below was sequenced from the same sample in a study of cytomegalovirus exposure and HLA in healthy donors. This PCR relied on a set of 60 Vbeta primers and 13 Jbeta primers. Generated by immunoSEQ multiplex PCR, the TCRdb table keeps only in-frame clones and is missing some. This table lists over 55,000 clones. Material: PBMCs. The origin of the receptors is a boy younger than 18 in good health and CMV-seronegative.

The gene calls are TRBV9 and TRBJ2-3; possibly TRBD2 for D (5 bases). Deletions cut 0 bases from V and 1 base from J, with 9 bases between. The CDR3 contains 15 residues. Germline V gene sequence: CDR1 SGDLS, CDR2 YYNGEE. As DNA, the CDR3 is TGTGCCAGCAGCGTAGAGGTTAGCGGCACAGATACGCAGTATTTT. It encodes CASSVEVSGTDTQYF.

The chain couples TRBV21-1 to TRBJ2-5; no check of the table's D call, TRBD2, against the DNA was made. TRBV21-1 is labeled a pseudogene. The CDR3 consists of 16 residues. CDR3 sequence (DNA): TGTGCCAGCAGCAAAGTACTGGCGGGGGAGCAAGAGACCCAGTACTTC. This gives the protein CASSKVLAGEQETQYF.

The chain carries TRBV5-1 and TRBJ1-5, with 7 bases matching TRBD1. CDR1 and CDR2 from the germline V gene are SGHRS and YFSETQ. Germline trimming cut 3 bases from V and 2 bases from J; bases unmatched to any gene: 5. The CDR3 consists of 15 residues. The CDR3 nucleotides are TGCGCCAGCAGCTCGACAGGGACGGGCAATCAGCCCCAGCATTTT. This translates into CASSSTGTGNQPQHF.

The chain is built from TRBV30 and TRBJ2-1, with 7 bases matching TRBD2. Losses at the gene ends were 0 bases for V and 7 bases for J; bases not matched to a gene: 9. The CDR3 has 15 amino acids. Germline lookup yields CDR1 GTSNPN and CDR2 SVGIG (reference sequence). CDR3 sequence (DNA): TGTGCCTGGAGTGTACACCGGGGGAGGGCTAATGAGCAGTTCTTC. Residues: CAWSVHRGRANEQFF.

The gene calls are TRBV7-9 and TRBJ1-1; TRBD1 aligns across 7 bases. CDR1 is SEHNR, CDR2 FQNEAQ, per germline (reference sequence). Trimming took 4 bases from V and 4 from J; bases not matched to a gene: 9. CDR3 length: 15 residues. CDR3 loop: CASSSPGQGVTEAFF. The CDR3 nucleotides are TGTGCCAGCAGCTCCCCCGGGCAGGGGGTCACTGAAGCTTTCTTT.

This rearrangement joins TRBV30 to TRBJ1-4; the D is unclear. From germline, CDR1 is GTSNPN and CDR2 SVGIG (reference sequence). V lost 6 bases and J 4 bases, leaving 12 bases between the germline ends. CDR3 length: 13 amino acids. In DNA, the CDR3 is TGTGCCTGCGAGGGTCCCCTTAATGAAAAACTGTTTTTT. It codes for CACEGPLNEKLFF.

The gene calls are TRBV6-5 and TRBJ2-3, with 8 nucleotides matching TRBD2. Germline V gene data show CDR1 as MNHEY and CDR2 as SVGAGI. Unmatched junction bases numbered 8, after V lost 4 bases and J lost 5 bases. The CDR3 is 15 amino acids. DNA of the CDR3: TGTGCCAGCAGTTTACTAGCGGCAAGAGTAGATACGCAGTATTTT. Translating gives CASSLLAARVDTQYF.

Of note for this clone: This sample includes further DNA sequences coding for the same CDR3. The chain joins TRBV27 to TRBJ1-5, with D unclear. The germline V and J ends were trimmed by 8 bases and 2 bases, with 7 bases remaining between them. Germline lookup yields CDR1 MNHEY and CDR2 SMNVEV (reference sequence). This CDR3 region has 12 residues. The chain's CDR3 is CASGQGNQPQHF. The CDR3 nucleotides read TGTGCCAGCGGGCAGGGCAATCAGCCCCAGCATTTT.

The chain recombines TRBV6-5 with TRBJ2-7, with D perhaps matching TRBD2 (5 bases). The CDR3 is made up of 11 amino acids. In germline, CDR1 is MNHEY, CDR2 SVGAGI. Trimming removed 11 bases at V and 6 bases at J, with 14 bases between. The CDR3 loop is CAAGAVGEQYF. The CDR3 DNA reads as TGTGCCGCCGGAGCGGTTGGCGAGCAGTACTTC.

The chain couples TRBV2 to TRBJ1-2; D remains unclear. Germline CDR1 and CDR2: SNHLY and FYNNEI. V lost 4 bases, J lost 7 bases, and 4 bases lay in between. The CDR3 length is 10 residues. CDR3 protein: CASSVSGYTF. In DNA, the CDR3 is TGTGCCAGCAGTGTGAGTGGCTACACCTTC.

The chain couples TRBV7-6 to TRBJ1-5; no clear D gene. Trimming left V 4 bases short and J 3 bases short, with 4 bases between. Per germline, CDR1 SGHVS and CDR2 FNYEAQ. The CDR3 runs to 12 residues. This chain's CDR3 is CASSSTNQPQHF. The CDR3 DNA reads TGTGCCAGCAGCTCTACCAATCAGCCCCAGCATTTT.

CDR3 sequence (DNA): TGTGCCAGCAGCTTAGAAGGAGGGGAGGACCAGCCCCAGCATTTT. This encodes CASSLEGGEDQPQHF. The V gene is TRBV7-2, the J gene TRBJ1-5; D perhaps matches TRBD1 (5 bases). The ends were cut back, 1 base at V and 7 bases at J, with 14 bases in the middle. This CDR3 region has 15 residues. Germline CDR1 is SGHTA and CDR2 is FQGNSA.

CDR3 loop: CASSPQTVNYGYTF. In DNA form, the CDR3 reads TGTGCCAGCAGCCCCCAAACGGTCAACTATGGCTACACCTTC. J is TRBJ1-2 and V is TRBV7-9; D remains ambiguous. Germline values: CDR1 SEHNR, CDR2 FQNEAQ (reference sequence). Trimming stripped 5 bases from V and 2 bases from J, with 12 bases between. This CDR3 comprises 14 residues. The variable domain in full, with the rest retrieved from reference TRBV7-9 and TRBJ1-2, is DTGVSQNPRHKITKRGQNVTFRCDPISEHNRLYWYRQTLGQGPEFLTYFQNEAQLEKSRLLSDRFSAERPKGSFSTLEIQRTEQGDSAMYLCASSPQTVNYGYTFGSGTRLTVV.

The J gene is TRBJ1-1, the V gene TRBV5-1, with TRBD1 identical over 7 bases. V shed 4 bases, J shed 7 bases, and the junction held 10 bases outside the gene matches. The CDR3 is 14 residues long. Germline V gene lookup returns CDR1 SGHRS and CDR2 YFSETQ. Here the CDR3 reads CASSPSGQISEAFF. The DNA for the CDR3 is TGCGCCAGCAGCCCATCGGGACAGATAAGTGAAGCTTTCTTT.

The chain couples TRBV6-5 to TRBJ2-3, with D uncertain. The V end was cut by 8 bases, the J end by 4 bases, with 16 bases between. Germline CDR1 and CDR2: MNHEY and SVGAGI. The CDR3 length is 14 residues. CDR3 protein: CASQVPGSADTQYF. In DNA form, the CDR3 reads TGTGCCAGCCAGGTGCCCGGTTCTGCAGATACGCAGTATTTT.

This chain joins TRBV29-1 and TRBJ1-1, with 10 bases lining up with TRBD1. Losses at the gene ends were 3 bases for V and 4 bases for J; bases not matched to a gene: 8. CDR1 is SQVTM and CDR2 is ANQGSEA in the germline V gene. The CDR3 spans 15 residues. The CDR3 reads CSVETRQGAGTEAFF. The DNA for the CDR3 is TGCAGCGTTGAGACTAGACAGGGGGCGGGCACTGAAGCTTTCTTT.

The chain employs TRBV5-6 and TRBJ1-2, with a weak D call TRBD1 (6 bases). Germline V gene sequence: CDR1 SGHDT, CDR2 YYEEEE. The CDR3 sequence is 16 residues long. The V end lost 4 bases, the J end lost 2 bases, and 18 bases lay between the germline ends. The CDR3 nucleotides read TGTGCCAGCAGCCTTTTCCCCGGGCAGGGGAACTATGGCTACACCTTC. It yields the protein CASSLFPGQGNYGYTF. The full variable domain, in which reference TRBV5-6 and TRBJ1-2 provide the parts outside the CDR3, is DAGVTQSPTHLIKTRGQQVTLRCSPKSGHDTVSWYQQALGQGPQFIFQYYEEEERQRGNFPDRFSGHQFPNYSSELNVNALLLGDSALYLCASSLFPGQGNYGYTFGSGTRLTVV.